The 28 T cell receptor beta chains listed next were all sequenced from one sample in a study of OX40 agonist ivuxolimab in advanced cancers. The data were produced by immunoSEQ multiplex PCR, yet TCRdb's version contains in-frame clones alone and is incomplete. This table has about 70,000 clones, almost 90% appearing once. Material: CD4+ or CD8+ T cells sorted from blood, obtained in a trial of the OX40 agonist ivuxolimab. The receptors derive from an adult with an advanced solid tumor such as melanoma, head and neck, liver or kidney cancer.

The rearrangement links TRBV28 to TRBJ1-5; weak D call: TRBD1 (6 bases). The germline V gene has CDR1 MDHEN and CDR2 SYDVKM. The V end lost 11 bases, the J end lost 3 bases, and 11 bases lay between the germline ends. The CDR3 is 12 residues long. This chain's CDR3 is CASGGLNQPQHF. The CDR3 DNA reads as TGTGCCTCTGGGGGCCTCAATCAGCCCCAGCATTTT.

V and J are TRBV25-1 and TRBJ2-3; TRBD1 matches 11 bases. The germline CDR1 and CDR2 sequences are MGHDK and SYGVNS. The CDR3 length is 17 residues. The ends lost 0 bases at V and 5 bases at J; junction bases unmatched: 7. The DNA for the CDR3 is TGTGCCAGCAGTGAATATGAAGGACAGGGGGCAGGAGATACGCAGTATTTT. Translation: CASSEYEGQGAGDTQYF.

The V gene is TRBV28, the J gene TRBJ2-7, with TRBD1 matching over 8 bases. The CDR3 has 13 amino acids. Germline V lookup: CDR1 MDHEN, CDR2 SYDVKM. V dropped 4 bases and J dropped 3; count of bases not matched to a gene: 2. This CDR3 is CASSSGQGYEQYF. The CDR3 DNA sequence: TGTGCCAGCAGTTCCGGACAGGGCTACGAGCAGTACTTC.

The chain combines TRBV5-4 with TRBJ2-1, with D unclear. This CDR3 is 12 amino acids long. V lost 0 bases to trimming and J lost 7 bases, with 5 bases between them. Germline values: CDR1 SGHNT, CDR2 YYREEE (reference sequence). This CDR3 reads CASSLGGNEQFF. In DNA, the CDR3 is TGTGCCAGCAGCTTGGGGGGTAATGAGCAGTTCTTC. The complete variable domain, with remaining parts taken from reference TRBV5-4 and TRBJ2-1, reads ETGVTQSPTHLIKTRGQQVTLRCSSQSGHNTVSWYQQALGQGPQFIFQYYREEENGRGNFPPRFSGLQFPNYSSELNVNALELDDSALYLCASSLGGNEQFFGPGTRLTVL.

This clone occurred once. The genes are TRBV6-1 and TRBJ2-7, with a tentative D call TRBD1 (6 bases). The V end was cut by 4 bases, the J end by 1 base, with 17 bases between. Looked up from germline, CDR1 is MNHNS and CDR2 is SASEGT. This CDR3 comprises 16 residues. The CDR3 region is CASSGPPGVSSYEQYF. Here the CDR3 DNA reads TGTGCCAGCAGTGGCCCCCCAGGGGTCAGTTCCTACGAGCAGTACTTC.

This clone appeared a single time. This chain links TRBV5-1 with TRBJ1-1, with D possibly TRBD1 on 5 matching bases. The length of the CDR3 is 14 residues. Germline V CDR1 and CDR2: SGHRS, YFSETQ. Trimming stripped 7 bases from V and 4 bases from J, with 17 bases between. The CDR3 here is CASSPQVFSTEAFF. CDR3 DNA sequence: TGCGCCAGCTCCCCACAGGTATTTAGCACTGAAGCTTTCTTT.

This chain connects TRBV18 to TRBJ2-7; either TRBD1 or TRBD2 may supply D (5 bases each). The CDR3 is made up of 15 amino acids. Germline V gives CDR1 KGHSH, CDR2 LQKENI. Trimming took off 2 bases at V and 1 base at J, with 12 bases between the two ends. Written as DNA, the CDR3 is TGTGCCAGCTCACCAAGAGGGGACCCATCCTACGAGCAGTACTTC. Its translation is CASSPRGDPSYEQYF.

The chain couples TRBV6-1 to TRBJ2-3, with a possible D match to TRBD1 (5 bases). This CDR3 contains 13 residues. CDR1 MNHNS and CDR2 SASEGT come from the germline V gene. Trimming took 5 bases from V and 3 from J, leaving 9 bases between them. Here the CDR3 reads CASSFSGTDTQYF. The CDR3 DNA is TGTGCCAGCAGTTTCTCAGGGACAGATACGCAGTATTTT.

The chain has TRBV7-9 and TRBJ1-2; D is unresolved. The V end was cut by 1 base, the J end by 1 base, with 7 bases between. CDR1 SEHNR and CDR2 FQNEAQ come from the germline V gene (reference sequence). This CDR3 region has 14 residues. The CDR3 sequence is CASSLVGLNYGYTF. CDR3 nucleotide sequence: TGTGCCAGCAGCTTAGTAGGGCTTAACTATGGCTACACCTTC. The full variable domain, completed using reference TRBV7-9 and TRBJ1-2, is DTGVSQNPRHKITKRGQNVTFRCDPISEHNRLYWYRQTLGQGPEFLTYFQNEAQLEKSRLLSDRFSAERPKGSFSTLEIQRTEQGDSAMYLCASSLVGLNYGYTFGSGTRLTVV.

V and J are TRBV5-1 and TRBJ2-7; 9 positions match TRBD1. The V gene end was trimmed by 5 bases and the J gene end by 2 bases; junction bases not matched to a gene: 11. The CDR3 has 16 residues. Germline CDR1 and CDR2: SGHRS and YFSETQ. The CDR3: CASRRDGGQGPYEQYF. The CDR3 nucleotides read TGCGCCAGCAGACGAGACGGGGGACAGGGACCCTACGAGCAGTACTTC.

The J gene is TRBJ2-1, the V gene TRBV2; a weak D match, TRBD1 (6 bases). CDR1 SNHLY and CDR2 FYNNEI come from the germline V gene. V was clipped by 4 bases and J by 4 bases, with 14 bases between them. CDR3 length: 15 residues. CDR3 in amino acids: CASSGVDSNYNEQFF. In DNA form, the CDR3 reads TGTGCCAGCAGTGGGGTGGACAGTAATTACAATGAGCAGTTCTTC.

This clone has only one observation. The gene calls are TRBV11-2 and TRBJ1-4; no clear D. Deletions cut 5 bases from V and 2 bases from J, with 12 bases between. Germline V gene lookup returns CDR1 SGHAT and CDR2 FQNNGV. The CDR3 is 15 residues long. The CDR3: CASSPSGLTNEKLFF. CDR3 bases: TGTGCCAGCAGCCCGTCGGGCCTTACTAATGAAAAACTGTTTTTT.

This clone has just a few counts. The J gene is TRBJ2-3, the V gene TRBV7-9, with TRBD2 identical over 8 bases. CDR1 and CDR2 from the germline V gene are SEHNR and FQNEAQ (reference sequence). The CDR3 length is 14 residues. The V gene end was trimmed by 11 bases and the J gene end by 0 bases; junction bases not matched to a gene: 7. The CDR3: CACNPSGSTDTQYF. CDR3 DNA: TGTGCCTGCAACCCTAGCGGGAGCACAGATACGCAGTATTTT.

The chain uses TRBV7-9 and TRBJ2-7; D possibly corresponds to TRBD2 (5 bases). V was clipped by 6 bases and J by 1 base, with 10 bases between them. Germline loops: CDR1 SEHNR, CDR2 FQNEAQ (reference sequence). The CDR3 contains 13 residues. The CDR3 loop is CASRQLVSYEQYF. Written as DNA, the CDR3 is TGTGCCAGCAGGCAACTAGTTTCCTACGAGCAGTACTTC.

The gene calls are TRBV18 and TRBJ1-1; D remains ambiguous. Germline V lookup: CDR1 KGHSH, CDR2 LQKENI. Trimming took off 2 bases at V and 2 bases at J, with 9 bases between the two ends. The CDR3 spans 14 residues. CDR3 sequence: CASSPIQQNTEAFF. The CDR3 bases are TGTGCCAGCTCACCAATTCAGCAAAACACTGAAGCTTTCTTT.

V usage is TRBV2 and J usage is TRBJ2-1; D might be TRBD1 (5 bases). The CDR3 extends over 16 amino acids. In germline, CDR1 is SNHLY, CDR2 FYNNEI. Trimming removed 6 bases at V and 6 bases at J, with 21 bases between. In DNA, the CDR3 is TGTGCCAGCAGGGATCTCTCCAGGGTTCTAATCAATGAGCAGTTCTTC. It translates to CASRDLSRVLINEQFF.

V and J are TRBV28 and TRBJ2-7; 13 bases are a match to TRBD2. The CDR3 totals 16 residues. Germline values: CDR1 MDHEN, CDR2 SYDVKM. V was pared by 4 bases and J by 2 bases, with 5 bases of the junction left unmatched. The CDR3 reads CASSSPGLAGAYEQYF. For the CDR3, the DNA is TGTGCCAGCAGTTCCCCCGGACTAGCGGGAGCCTACGAGCAGTACTTC. The whole variable domain, filled in from reference TRBV28 and TRBJ2-7, reads DVKVTQSSRYLVKRTGEKVFLECVQDMDHENMFWYRQDPGLGLRLIYFSYDVKMKEKGDIPEGYSVSREKKERFSLILESASTNQTSMYLCASSSPGLAGAYEQYFGPGTRLTVT.

On this clone itself: At one end, the junction sequence differs from germline, possibly due to a read error. The V gene is TRBV5-1, the J gene TRBJ1-1, with D unresolved. Germline lookup yields CDR1 SGHRS and CDR2 YFSETQ. The CDR3 runs 14 residues. CDR3 protein: CASSLGSGNAEAFF. The CDR3 bases are TGCGCCAGCAGCTTGGGTTCCGGGAACGCTGAAGCTTTCTTT.

The V call is TRBV19, the J call TRBJ2-1, with no clear D. V was shortened by 10 bases and J by 0 bases, with 13 bases between the two germline ends. The CDR3 runs to 14 residues. Germline CDR1 reads LNHDA; CDR2 reads SQIVND (reference sequence). CDR3 coding DNA: TGTGCCACCTCGCCCCAGAGCTCCTACAATGAGCAGTTCTTC. It is translated as CATSPQSSYNEQFF.

This clone was seen many times. The rearrangement links TRBV7-8 to TRBJ1-5; D possibly corresponds to TRBD1 (5 bases). Germline-derived CDR1 and CDR2 are SGHVS and FQNEAQ. The CDR3 spans 14 residues. V was clipped by 5 bases and J by 10 bases, with 18 bases between them. The CDR3 reads CASSGTVTGQPQHF. The DNA of the CDR3 is TGTGCCAGCAGCGGGACTGTCACGGGGCAACCCCAGCATTTT.

The chain employs TRBV2 and TRBJ1-2; 7 nucleotides align to TRBD1. CDR3 length: 14 amino acids. The V gene end was trimmed by 7 bases and the J gene end by 4 bases; junction bases not matched to a gene: 9. The germline V gene encodes CDR1 SNHLY and CDR2 FYNNEI. The CDR3 DNA sequence: TGTGCCAGCAATCAAGACAGGGAGAGCTATGGCTACACCTTC. This codes for CASNQDRESYGYTF.

The chain employs TRBV7-8 and TRBJ2-1; 8 nucleotides match TRBD1. V shed 5 bases and J 4 bases; nucleotides not matched to a gene: 10. The V gene's germline CDR1 is SGHVS and CDR2 FQNEAQ. The CDR3 extends over 16 amino acids. In DNA, the CDR3 is TGTGCCAGCAGCGACCACGCAGGGGGCGCGTACAATGAGCAGTTCTTC. Protein: CASSDHAGGAYNEQFF. Complete variable domain (other parts from reference TRBV7-8 and TRBJ2-1): GAGVSQSPRYKVAKRGQDVALRCDPISGHVSLFWYQQALGQGPEFLTYFQNEAQLDKSGLPSDRFFAERPEGSVSTLKIQRTQQEDSAVYLCASSDHAGGAYNEQFFGPGTRLTVL.

The chain uses TRBV28 and TRBJ1-5; 7 bases align to TRBD1. CDR3 length equals 18 residues. Looked up from germline, CDR1 is MDHEN and CDR2 is SYDVKM. With 2 bases clipped from V and 7 bases from J, the junction kept 17 bases outside the gene matches. CDR3 amino acids: CASSLGPTGQAGGQPQHF. CDR3 bases: TGTGCCAGCAGTTTAGGTCCCACCGGACAGGCCGGGGGGCAGCCCCAGCATTTT.

A remark on this clone: The junction does not match germline at one end; this may be a read error. The rearrangement joins TRBV2 to TRBJ2-1; perhaps TRBD1 as D (6 bases). Germline V CDR1 and CDR2: SNHLY, FYNNEI. The CDR3 has 15 amino acids. CDR3 protein: CASREDRTGGNEQFF. CDR3 in DNA: TGTGCCAGCAGAGAAGACAGGACGGGCGGTAATGAGCAGTTCTTC.

This sequence joins TRBV5-4 and TRBJ2-5; weak D call: TRBD2 (6 bases). The CDR3 has 12 amino acids. V was pared by 9 bases and J by 5 bases, with 14 bases between. CDR1 SGHNT and CDR2 YYREEE come from the germline V gene (reference sequence). CDR3 in amino acids: CATSGVSETQYF. In DNA form, the CDR3 reads TGTGCCACCTCGGGGGTTAGTGAGACCCAGTACTTC.

The chain has TRBV4-2 and TRBJ2-5, with 9 bases identical to TRBD2. This CDR3 is built from 15 residues. Unmatched junction bases numbered 7, after V lost 4 bases and J lost 4 bases. Germline lookup yields CDR1 LGHNA and CDR2 YNFKEQ. CDR3 nucleotides: TGTGCCAGCAGCCTAGCGGGAGAGGGCGGAGAGACCCAGTACTTC. Amino acid sequence: CASSLAGEGGETQYF.

The rearrangement uses TRBV18 and TRBJ2-7; D remains ambiguous. Trimming took 1 base from V and 6 from J, leaving 13 bases between them. This CDR3 comprises 14 residues. CDR1 and CDR2 from the germline V gene are KGHSH and LQKENI. Here the CDR3 reads CASSPQFRKGEQYF. In DNA, the CDR3 is TGTGCCAGCTCACCACAGTTCAGGAAAGGCGAGCAGTACTTC.

The chain uses TRBV6-4 and TRBJ2-7; D is unclear. There are 13 residues in the CDR3. Trimming left V 3 bases short and J 4 bases short, with 10 bases between. CDR1 and CDR2 (germline): MRHNA, SNTAGT. The chain's CDR3 is CASSEGIGYEQYF. The CDR3 region has the DNA TGTGCCAGCAGTGAGGGGATTGGATACGAGCAGTACTTC.